A selection of T cell receptor beta chains follows, all from one sample in a study of Ad26.COV2.S vaccination and SARS-CoV-2 variants. Using immunoSEQ multiplex PCR, the repertoire was profiled, and TCRdb retains in-frame clones only, with some absent. The table shows approximately 300,000 clones, with approximately 86% occurring only once. Sequenced here: peripheral blood, sampled in a trial of Ad26.COV2.S vaccine versus placebo. The receptors originated from a person between 18 and 65 years old who received the Ad26.COV2.S COVID-19 vaccine or a placebo. Both conserved end residues are part of each CDR3. The order of the fields is V gene, J gene, D gene, clone size, CDR3 protein, CDR3 DNA. The D gene is left open where the match is weak. Clone size is given for some rows only: seen once, a few or many times, or a class if the clone is expanded.

V gene: TRBV5-1
J gene: TRBJ2-1
D gene: NA
clone size: NA
CDR3 protein: CASSLAANEQFF
CDR3 DNA: TGCGCCAGCAGCTTGGCCGCCAATGAGCAGTTCTTC

V gene: TRBV13
J gene: TRBJ1-2
D gene: TRBD1
clone size: NA
CDR3 protein: CASSSQGGYGYTF
CDR3 DNA: TGTGCCAGCAGCTCCCAGGGGGGCTATGGCTACACCTTC

V gene: TRBV6-1
J gene: TRBJ1-3
D gene: TRBD1
clone size: once
CDR3 protein: CASSAALTGSATSGNTIYF
CDR3 DNA: TGTGCCAGCAGTGCTGCATTGACAGGGTCAGCAACCTCTGGAAACACCATATATTTT

V gene: TRBV25-1
J gene: TRBJ2-7
D gene: NA
clone size: NA
CDR3 protein: CASAPSAGNEQYF
CDR3 DNA: TGTGCCAGCGCCCCTTCAGCAGGGAACGAGCAGTACTTC

V gene: TRBV11-2
J gene: TRBJ1-6
D gene: NA
clone size: NA
CDR3 protein: CASSLPIQAYNSPLHF
CDR3 DNA: TGTGCCAGCAGCCTTCCGATACAGGCCTATAATTCACCCCTCCACTTT

V gene: TRBV5-4
J gene: TRBJ1-4
D gene: NA
clone size: NA
CDR3 protein: CASTLGGTTSEKLFF
CDR3 DNA: TGTGCCAGCACCCTCGGGGGGACAACTTCCGAAAAACTGTTTTTT

V gene: TRBV18
J gene: TRBJ2-1
D gene: NA
clone size: NA
CDR3 protein: CASSLALLGTSYNEQFF
CDR3 DNA: TGTGCCAGCTCACTCGCTCTATTGGGGACTTCCTACAATGAGCAGTTCTTC

V gene: TRBV6-5
J gene: TRBJ1-1
D gene: NA
clone size: NA
CDR3 protein: CASTSIWETNTEAFF
CDR3 DNA: TGTGCCAGCACCTCCATTTGGGAGACTAACACTGAAGCTTTCTTT

V gene: TRBV27
J gene: TRBJ1-6
D gene: NA
clone size: NA
CDR3 protein: CASSFEPYNSPLHF
CDR3 DNA: TGTGCCAGCAGTTTTGAGCCCTATAATTCACCCCTCCACTTT

V gene: TRBV5-3
J gene: TRBJ1-1
D gene: NA
clone size: NA
CDR3 protein: CARSQDGKDHTEAFF
CDR3 DNA: TGTGCCAGAAGCCAGGACGGCAAGGACCACACTGAAGCTTTCTTT

V gene: TRBV9
J gene: TRBJ1-1
D gene: NA
clone size: few
CDR3 protein: CASSVVTRTEAFF
CDR3 DNA: TGTGCCAGCAGCGTAGTGACGCGGACTGAAGCTTTCTTT

V gene: TRBV30
J gene: TRBJ1-4
D gene: TRBD1
clone size: NA
CDR3 protein: CASHITGGAAKLFF
CDR3 DNA: TGTGCCTCCCATATTACAGGGGGCGCGGCAAAACTGTTTTTT

V gene: TRBV2
J gene: TRBJ1-5
D gene: TRBD1
clone size: NA
CDR3 protein: CASSNDRDQPQHF
CDR3 DNA: TGTGCCAGCAGTAACGACAGGGATCAGCCCCAGCATTTT

V gene: TRBV7-2
J gene: TRBJ1-5
D gene: TRBD1
clone size: NA
CDR3 protein: CASSLQRTGRNQPQHF
CDR3 DNA: TGTGCCAGCAGCTTACAGAGGACAGGGCGGAACCAGCCCCAGCATTTT

V gene: TRBV7-2
J gene: TRBJ2-1
D gene: TRBD2
clone size: NA
CDR3 protein: CASSWGGLGSYNEQFF
CDR3 DNA: TGTGCCAGCAGCTGGGGGGGTTTAGGTTCCTACAATGAGCAGTTCTTC

V gene: TRBV10-1
J gene: TRBJ1-5
D gene: NA
clone size: NA
CDR3 protein: CASSESTGNQPQHF
CDR3 DNA: TGCGCCAGCAGTGAGTCGACTGGCAATCAGCCCCAGCATTTT

V gene: TRBV10-3
J gene: TRBJ1-2
D gene: NA
clone size: NA
CDR3 protein: CAISESVLLNYGYTF
CDR3 DNA: TGTGCCATCAGTGAGTCTGTCCTATTGAACTATGGCTACACCTTC

V gene: TRBV7-8
J gene: TRBJ2-1
D gene: TRBD2
clone size: NA
CDR3 protein: CASSLVLAGVNEQFF
CDR3 DNA: TGTGCCAGCAGCTTAGTGCTAGCGGGGGTCAATGAGCAGTTCTTC

V gene: TRBV21-1
J gene: TRBJ1-1
D gene: NA
clone size: NA
CDR3 protein: CASSEPLREAFF
CDR3 DNA: TGTGCCAGCAGCGAACCGCTCCGTGAAGCTTTCTTT

V gene: TRBV27
J gene: TRBJ1-1
D gene: NA
clone size: NA
CDR3 protein: CASSLRRGTEAFF
CDR3 DNA: TGTGCCAGCAGTTTACGAAGGGGCACTGAAGCTTTCTTT

V gene: TRBV7-2
J gene: TRBJ1-5
D gene: NA
clone size: NA
CDR3 protein: CASSGQGSNQPQHF
CDR3 DNA: TGTGCCAGCAGCGGCCAGGGGAGCAATCAGCCCCAGCATTTT

V gene: TRBV3-1/TRBV3-2
J gene: TRBJ1-1
D gene: TRBD1
clone size: once
CDR3 protein: CASSQGAGQLNTEAFF
CDR3 DNA: TGTGCCAGCAGCCAAGGGGCGGGACAGCTGAACACTGAAGCTTTCTTT

V gene: TRBV3-1/TRBV3-2
J gene: TRBJ2-2
D gene: NA
clone size: once
CDR3 protein: CASSQGRVTGELFF
CDR3 DNA: TGTGCCAGCAGCCAGGGCAGAGTCACCGGGGAGCTGTTTTTT

V gene: TRBV2
J gene: TRBJ1-5
D gene: NA
clone size: few
CDR3 protein: CASSEVAGGSQPQHF
CDR3 DNA: TGTGCCAGCAGTGAAGTGGCGGGGGGATCTCAGCCCCAGCATTTT

V gene: TRBV7-2
J gene: TRBJ1-2
D gene: TRBD1
clone size: NA
CDR3 protein: CASSRTGGGGYTF
CDR3 DNA: TGTGCCAGCAGCCGGACAGGGGGCGGCGGCTACACCTTC

V gene: TRBV3-1/TRBV3-2
J gene: TRBJ2-1
D gene: NA
clone size: NA
CDR3 protein: CASSQVTVRYNEQFF
CDR3 DNA: TGTGCCAGCAGCCAAGTCACAGTCCGATACAATGAGCAGTTCTTC

V gene: TRBV24-1
J gene: TRBJ2-3
D gene: TRBD1
clone size: NA
CDR3 protein: CATSDFTGTGGTDTQYF
CDR3 DNA: TGTGCCACCAGTGACTTCACCGGGACAGGGGGGACAGATACGCAGTATTTT

V gene: TRBV29-1
J gene: TRBJ1-5
D gene: NA
clone size: NA
CDR3 protein: CSVVYGDVNQPQHF
CDR3 DNA: TGCAGCGTTGTATATGGGGATGTCAATCAGCCCCAGCATTTT

V gene: TRBV6-4
J gene: TRBJ1-5
D gene: TRBD1
clone size: NA
CDR3 protein: CASSERMKRQGWNQPQHF
CDR3 DNA: TGTGCCAGCAGTGAGCGTATGAAAAGACAGGGGTGGAATCAGCCCCAGCATTTT

V gene: TRBV12-5
J gene: TRBJ2-1
D gene: TRBD2
clone size: NA
CDR3 protein: CASGLVASGVTNEQFF
CDR3 DNA: TGTGCTAGTGGTTTGGTAGCTAGCGGGGTGACGAATGAGCAGTTCTTC

V gene: TRBV30
J gene: TRBJ2-1
D gene: TRBD1
clone size: NA
CDR3 protein: CAWSANRGRNNEQFF
CDR3 DNA: TGTGCCTGGAGTGCCAACAGGGGGCGCAACAATGAGCAGTTCTTC

V gene: TRBV5-1
J gene: TRBJ1-2
D gene: TRBD1
clone size: NA
CDR3 protein: CASSLTGQGTYGYTF
CDR3 DNA: TGCGCCAGCAGCTTGACCGGACAGGGAACCTATGGCTACACCTTC

V gene: TRBV10-3
J gene: TRBJ1-1
D gene: TRBD1
clone size: once
CDR3 protein: CAISVNRGSSTEAFF
CDR3 DNA: TGTGCCATCAGTGTGAACAGGGGGAGTAGCACTGAAGCTTTCTTT

V gene: TRBV25-1
J gene: TRBJ2-7
D gene: TRBD1
clone size: NA
CDR3 protein: CASGRSGTGFTQYF
CDR3 DNA: TGTGCCAGCGGCCGATCCGGGACAGGGTTTACGCAGTACTTC

V gene: TRBV7-3
J gene: TRBJ1-6
D gene: NA
clone size: NA
CDR3 protein: CASSLNDHSPLHF
CDR3 DNA: TGTGCCAGCAGCTTAAACGATCATTCACCCCTCCACTTT

V gene: TRBV5-4
J gene: TRBJ2-5
D gene: TRBD2
clone size: NA
CDR3 protein: CASSLGTSQETQYF
CDR3 DNA: TGTGCCAGCAGCTTGGGGACTAGCCAAGAGACCCAGTACTTC

V gene: TRBV13
J gene: TRBJ2-7
D gene: TRBD1
clone size: NA
CDR3 protein: CATSSPGTGGSYEQYF
CDR3 DNA: TGTGCCACCTCGAGTCCCGGGACAGGGGGTTCCTACGAGCAGTACTTC

V gene: TRBV7-2
J gene: TRBJ1-2
D gene: NA
clone size: NA
CDR3 protein: CASSPTVPGGSANYGYTF
CDR3 DNA: TGTGCCAGCAGCCCCACTGTACCGGGTGGCAGCGCTAACTATGGCTACACCTTC

V gene: TRBV29-1
J gene: TRBJ1-1
D gene: NA
clone size: NA
CDR3 protein: CSVVRAGGMNTEAFF
CDR3 DNA: TGCAGCGTTGTGAGGGCCGGGGGTATGAACACTGAAGCTTTCTTT

V gene: TRBV9
J gene: TRBJ1-2
D gene: TRBD1
clone size: NA
CDR3 protein: CASSVTGVPSNYGYTF
CDR3 DNA: TGTGCCAGCAGCGTTACAGGGGTTCCCTCTAACTATGGCTACACCTTC

V gene: TRBV5-5
J gene: TRBJ1-1
D gene: NA
clone size: NA
CDR3 protein: CASSPGGNTEAFF
CDR3 DNA: TGTGCCAGCAGCCCCGGGGGGAACACTGAAGCTTTCTTT

V gene: TRBV6-5
J gene: TRBJ1-1
D gene: NA
clone size: NA
CDR3 protein: CASRVDRGNTEAFF
CDR3 DNA: TGTGCCAGCAGGGTCGACAGAGGGAACACTGAAGCTTTCTTT

V gene: TRBV29-1
J gene: TRBJ2-5
D gene: NA
clone size: once
CDR3 protein: CSVEMAGVETQYF
CDR3 DNA: TGCAGCGTTGAAATGGCAGGGGTTGAGACCCAGTACTTC

V gene: TRBV2
J gene: TRBJ1-1
D gene: TRBD1
clone size: NA
CDR3 protein: CASRVDRRDTEAFF
CDR3 DNA: TGTGCCAGCAGGGTGGACAGGAGGGACACTGAAGCTTTCTTT

V gene: TRBV7-8
J gene: TRBJ2-3
D gene: TRBD1
clone size: NA
CDR3 protein: CASSFDRDRSTDTQYF
CDR3 DNA: TGTGCCAGCAGCTTTGACCGGGACAGAAGCACAGATACGCAGTATTTT

V gene: TRBV19
J gene: TRBJ1-2
D gene: TRBD1
clone size: few
CDR3 protein: CASSIGQGRMGYTF
CDR3 DNA: TGTGCCAGTAGTATCGGACAGGGAAGGATGGGCTACACCTTC

V gene: TRBV19
J gene: TRBJ1-6
D gene: NA
clone size: many
CDR3 protein: CASSSRVNSPLHF
CDR3 DNA: TGTGCCAGTAGTTCGCGGGTTAATTCACCCCTCCACTTT

V gene: TRBV5-1
J gene: TRBJ1-2
D gene: NA
clone size: NA
CDR3 protein: CASRFSVQSNYGYTF
CDR3 DNA: TGCGCCAGCAGATTCTCGGTACAGTCAAACTATGGCTACACCTTC

V gene: TRBV5-4
J gene: TRBJ1-2
D gene: NA
clone size: few
CDR3 protein: CASSIDRNYGYTF
CDR3 DNA: TGTGCCAGCAGCATCGACCGAAACTATGGCTACACCTTC

V gene: TRBV5-4
J gene: TRBJ2-3
D gene: NA
clone size: NA
CDR3 protein: CASSLALGQADTQYF
CDR3 DNA: TGTGCCAGCAGCTTGGCTCTAGGTCAGGCTGATACGCAGTATTTT

V gene: TRBV7-2
J gene: TRBJ2-2
D gene: NA
clone size: NA
CDR3 protein: CASSPFWGDTGELFF
CDR3 DNA: TGTGCCAGCAGCCCATTTTGGGGAGACACCGGGGAGCTGTTTTTT

V gene: TRBV6-5
J gene: TRBJ2-5
D gene: NA
clone size: NA
CDR3 protein: CASMEGLFGETQYF
CDR3 DNA: TGTGCCAGCATGGAGGGACTCTTTGGAGAGACCCAGTACTTC

V gene: TRBV5-4
J gene: TRBJ2-1
D gene: NA
clone size: once
CDR3 protein: CASSLSQSRDEQFF
CDR3 DNA: TGTGCCAGCAGCTTGTCGCAGTCCCGGGATGAGCAGTTCTTC

V gene: TRBV7-2
J gene: TRBJ1-2
D gene: NA
clone size: NA
CDR3 protein: CASSLGAGTVYGYTF
CDR3 DNA: TGTGCCAGCAGCTTAGGGGCAGGCACCGTCTATGGCTACACCTTC

V gene: TRBV3-1/TRBV3-2
J gene: TRBJ2-1
D gene: NA
clone size: NA
CDR3 protein: CASSQGEAYNEQFF
CDR3 DNA: TGTGCCAGCAGCCAAGGGGAAGCATACAATGAGCAGTTCTTC